This section outlines one T cell receptor beta chain sequence together with its context. Antigen specificity is unknown. V dropped 0 bases and J dropped 7; count of bases not matched to a gene: 5. From germline, CDR1 is LGHNA and CDR2 YNFKEQ. The CDR3 is 14 amino acids. Measured with immunoSEQ multiplex PCR; TCRdb has only the in-frame clones, and not every one. Altogether more than 95,000 clones are present, 75% to 90% being singletons, with the ten largest covering 5% to 6%. This record comes from a study of T cell responses to AZD1222 COVID-19 vaccine. General observations from the study: The repertoires were collected only after the peak T cell response.

The specimen was peripheral blood, collected on day 0 of AZD1222 vaccination. The receptor comes from an adult in good health. The chain joins TRBV4-2 to TRBJ2-5; TRBD1 matches at 7 bases. CDR3 protein: CASSQEGGKGTQYF. DNA for the CDR3: TGTGCCAGCAGCCAAGAAGGGGGCAAGGGGACCCAGTACTTC.